One sample yielded the 10 T cell receptor beta chains listed below, sequenced in a study of shared clonotypes between healthy human individuals. Only in-frame clones appear in the TCRdb table, and some are missing; sequencing was by immunoSEQ multiplex PCR. The sample holds roughly 660,000 clones, less than 95% seen once. Sequenced sample: memory CD8+ T cells from PBMCs. As to subset: CD45RO+ cells pooled with CCR7-negative TemRA cells. The receptors here all came from a young man in good health. Some clones in this sample may be carry-over from other donors' samples.

This clone has a single count. The rearrangement links TRBV18 to TRBJ2-7; D may match TRBD1 or TRBD2 (5 bases each). The germline V gene has CDR1 KGHSH and CDR2 LQKENI. CDR3 length equals 14 residues. V lost 3 bases, J lost 1 base, and 10 bases lay in between. The CDR3 coding sequence is TGTGCCAGCTCACCCCTGGGACGGTCCTACGAGCAGTACTTC. Protein sequence: CASSPLGRSYEQYF.

This chain connects TRBV5-1 to TRBJ2-5; D remains unclear. Between the trimmed V and J ends, which lost 3 bases and 0 bases, there was a span of 12 bases. The CDR3 is 15 amino acids. CDR1 is SGHRS and CDR2 is YFSETQ in the germline V gene. CDR3 protein: CASSYHTRYQETQYF. The CDR3 region has the DNA TGCGCCAGCAGCTATCATACACGGTACCAAGAGACCCAGTACTTC.

The J gene is TRBJ2-1, the V gene TRBV28; 8 bases are shared with TRBD2. This CDR3 is 16 amino acids long. Per germline, CDR1 MDHEN and CDR2 SYDVKM. The trim removed 6 bases at V and 0 bases at J, leaving 7 bases unmatched. The CDR3 region is CASSLAGWSSYNEQFF. The CDR3 region has the DNA TGTGCCAGCAGCCTAGCGGGTTGGAGCTCCTACAATGAGCAGTTCTTC. Full variable domain (remainder filled in from reference TRBV28 and TRBJ2-1): DVKVTQSSRYLVKRTGEKVFLECVQDMDHENMFWYRQDPGLGLRLIYFSYDVKMKEKGDIPEGYSVSREKKERFSLILESASTNQTSMYLCASSLAGWSSYNEQFFGPGTRLTVL.

This rearrangement joins TRBV7-2 to TRBJ2-1, with 7 bases matching TRBD1. Germline V lookup: CDR1 SGHTA, CDR2 FQGNSA. There are 15 residues in the CDR3. V shed 4 bases and J 2 bases; nucleotides not matched to a gene: 5. The CDR3 coding sequence is TGTGCCAGCAGCTCTCCTGGGACAGCCTACAATGAGCAGTTCTTC. This codes for CASSSPGTAYNEQFF.

The chain joins TRBV15 to TRBJ2-6, with 7 positions matching TRBD2. Germline trimming cut 6 bases from V and 0 bases from J; bases unmatched to any gene: 11. Germline V gene sequence: CDR1 LNHNV, CDR2 YYDKDF (reference sequence). This CDR3 spans 18 amino acids. CDR3 protein: CATRRPGLQNSGANVLTF. The CDR3 DNA sequence: TGTGCCACCAGAAGGCCGGGACTACAAAACTCTGGGGCCAACGTCCTGACTTTC.

This clone has only a few counts. Other DNA sequences in the same sample also yield this CDR3. This rearrangement joins TRBV4-2 to TRBJ2-7; TRBD2 agrees at 12 bases. Germline V gives CDR1 LGHNA, CDR2 YNFKEQ. V lost 1 base to trimming and J lost 2 bases; unmatched junction nucleotides: 0. The CDR3 is made up of 15 amino acids. CDR3 sequence reads: CASSQGLAGAYEQYF. The CDR3 DNA is TGTGCCAGCAGCCAAGGACTAGCGGGAGCCTACGAGCAGTACTTC.

The chain recombines TRBV19 with TRBJ2-7; D might be TRBD1 (6 bases). Germline-derived CDR1 and CDR2 are LNHDA and SQIVND (reference sequence). This CDR3 has 16 amino acids. Trimming removed 6 bases at V and 4 bases at J, with 22 bases between. This CDR3 reads CASSTTGRTASYEQYF. The CDR3 DNA sequence: TGTGCCAGTAGCACGACCGGTAGGACAGCATCTTACGAGCAGTACTTC.

The gene calls are TRBV6-1 and TRBJ2-4, with no clear D. The CDR3 is made up of 14 amino acids. Per germline, CDR1 MNHNS and CDR2 SASEGT. V shed 4 bases and J shed 8 bases, with 15 bases lying between them. The DNA of the CDR3 is TGTGCCAGCAGTGCTTCACTGGGGTGGGACATTCAGTACTTC. It specifies CASSASLGWDIQYF.

This rearrangement joins TRBV12-5 to TRBJ2-1; tentatively, D is TRBD2 (6 bases). The germline CDR1 and CDR2 sequences are LGHNT and FRNRAP. Trimming removed 1 base from V and 3 bases from J, with 13 bases in between. The CDR3 loop spans 16 amino acids. CDR3 DNA: TGTGCTAGTGGTTTGGACCGGGACTTGATCTACAATGAGCAGTTCTTC. Its protein is CASGLDRDLIYNEQFF.

This rearrangement joins TRBV5-1 to TRBJ1-1; D unresolved. Trimming shortened V by 0 bases and J by 0 bases, and 12 bases separated the two germline ends. CDR1 is SGHRS, CDR2 YFSETQ, per germline. The CDR3 consists of 16 residues. The CDR3 DNA reads as TGCGCCAGCAGCTTGGACCCCAGTTCGTTGAACACTGAAGCTTTCTTT. Its translation: CASSLDPSSLNTEAFF.